This entry lists 9 T cell receptor beta chains sequenced from one sample in a study of T-cell reconstitution after alpha-beta-depleted transplantation in children (dated by TCRdb to between 2015 and 2016). The sample's treatment or condition, from its label and the paper: allogeneic hematopoietic cell transplantation with graft depleted of TCRalphabeta T cells and CD19 B cells. Preparation of the library involved PCR. The run used an Illumina HiSeq 2500. TCR libraries were prepared with molecular barcoding, using unique molecular identifiers to normalize TCRbeta repertoire quantification. TCRdb reworked the public reads: Q25 trimming with fastp, MiXCR clone assembly, productive beta chains retained. A single entry per CDR3 protein holds the most common genes and DNA from its merged rows. For this sample there are hundreds of thousands of distinct CDR3 sequences; roughly 15% appear just once. 5% of the sample lies in the top ten.

Specimen: PBMCs, mostly from graft donor cells, collected 360 days after TCRalphabeta/CD19-depleted stem cell transplant. These receptors all come from a male patient younger than 18 who had a stem cell transplant for acute lymphoblastic leukemia, so the T cells may come from the graft donor.

The CDR3 region has the DNA TGTGCCAGCAGCTTAAGGGTGGGGCCCTACAATGAGCAGTTCTTC. This encodes CASSLRVGPYNEQFF. The chain employs TRBV11-3 and TRBJ2-1; possible D gene TRBD1, 5 bases. The CDR3 is 15 amino acids. With 2 bases removed from V and 2 bases from J, the gap between germline ends came to 10 bases. The germline V gene has CDR1 SGHNT and CDR2 YENEEA.

This clonotype has ten or more counts. The chain uses TRBV6-6 and TRBJ2-2, with D hard to call. Germline V gives CDR1 MNHNY, CDR2 SVGAGI (reference sequence). Deletions cut 2 bases from V and 0 bases from J, with 1 base between. CDR3 length equals 13 residues. The CDR3 loop reads CASSYPNTGELFF. The CDR3 DNA reads as TGTGCCAGCAGTTACCCGAACACCGGGGAGCTGTTTTTT.

J is TRBJ1-4 and V is TRBV5-5; D gene ambiguous. The germline gives CDR1 SGHKS, CDR2 YYEKEE (reference sequence). This CDR3 is built from 15 residues. V was clipped by 2 bases and J by 3 bases, with 11 bases between them. The CDR3 coding sequence is TGTGCCAGCAGCTTAGAAGGGAGGCCTAATGAAAAACTGTTTTTT. Amino acids: CASSLEGRPNEKLFF. Full variable domain (outside the CDR3, taken from reference TRBV5-5 and TRBJ1-4): DAGVTQSPTHLIKTRGQQVTLRCSPISGHKSVSWYQQVLGQGPQFIFQYYEKEERGRGNFPDRFSARQFPNYSSELNVNALLLGDSALYLCASSLEGRPNEKLFFGSGTQLSVL.

The chain carries TRBV2 and TRBJ2-2, with D hard to call. CDR3 length: 14 amino acids. From germline, CDR1 is SNHLY and CDR2 FYNNEI. Trimming pared 3 bases from V and 4 bases from J, leaving 9 bases between. The CDR3 reads CASSDPRFTGELFF. As DNA, the CDR3 is TGTGCCAGCAGTGATCCGCGATTCACCGGGGAGCTGTTTTTT. Full variable domain (outside the CDR3, taken from reference TRBV2 and TRBJ2-2): EPEVTQTPSHQVTQMGQEVILRCVPISNHLYFYWYRQILGQKVEFLVSFYNNEISEKSEIFDDQFSVERPDGSNFTLKIRSTKLEDSAMYFCASSDPRFTGELFFGEGSRLTVL.

In this sample, this clonotype turned up a few times. This chain links TRBV5-1 with TRBJ2-2, with 14 bases aligning to TRBD2. The J segment lost 0 bases and the V segment lost 1 base, leaving 11 bases of the junction unmatched. There are 21 residues in the CDR3. Germline CDR1 reads SGHRS; CDR2 reads YFSETQ. For the CDR3, the DNA is TGCGCCAGCAGCTTGCGACTAGCGGGAGGGCCGACCGGCGCGAACACCGGGGAGCTGTTTTTT. This encodes CASSLRLAGGPTGANTGELFF.

The gene calls are TRBV20-1 and TRBJ1-6; TRBD1 is a possible D gene (5 bases). The CDR3 consists of 14 residues. Germline V gives CDR1 DFQATT, CDR2 SNEGSKA (reference sequence). V dropped 6 bases and J dropped 7 bases, with 16 bases sitting between them. The CDR3 DNA sequence: TGCAGTGCGTCGCACTCCGGGGGGAATTCACCCCTCCACTTT. Amino acid sequence: CSASHSGGNSPLHF.

This clonotype was recorded a few times. The chain uses TRBV5-1 and TRBJ1-5, with 8 bases lining up with TRBD1. CDR3 length: 15 amino acids. The germline gives CDR1 SGHRS, CDR2 YFSETQ. With 4 bases clipped from V and 0 bases from J, the junction kept 3 bases outside the gene matches. The CDR3 DNA reads TGCGCCAGCAGCGAAGGACAGGGTAGCAATCAGCCCCAGCATTTT. This codes for CASSEGQGSNQPQHF.

This clonotype was seen a few times. This sequence joins TRBV9 and TRBJ2-3; 13 bases agree with TRBD2. V lost 3 bases, J lost 6 bases, and 7 bases stayed unmatched. The germline CDR1 and CDR2 sequences are SGDLS and YYNGEE. This CDR3 is built from 16 residues. DNA of the CDR3: TGTGCCAGCAGCGCGGGACTAGCGGGATTGGTTGATACGCAGTATTTT. This translates into CASSAGLAGLVDTQYF.

In its sample, this clonotype was seen many times. This chain links TRBV9 with TRBJ2-5; D gene unclear. From germline, CDR1 is SGDLS and CDR2 YYNGEE. The CDR3 has 14 amino acids. Trimming took 0 bases from V and 5 from J, leaving 11 bases between them. CDR3 sequence reads: CASSVGSSVETQYF. CDR3 nucleotide sequence: TGTGCCAGCAGCGTAGGCAGCTCGGTGGAGACCCAGTACTTC.